Following are 15 T cell receptor beta chains from one sample sequenced in a study of blood T cell repertoires in COVID-19. Sequencing was performed with immunoSEQ multiplex PCR; in TCRdb, only in-frame clones are kept and a portion is missing. The repertoire has about 370,000 clones, about 90% of them found once; the top ten carry 6.5% to 8%. The sample comprised peripheral blood. These receptor sequences come from a man aged 18 to 30 with active or convalescent COVID-19.

This chain connects TRBV4-2 to TRBJ1-2, with D tentatively TRBD1 (5 bases). This CDR3 has 14 residues. V gave up 1 base and J gave up 4 bases, with 10 bases separating them. Germline lookup yields CDR1 LGHNA and CDR2 YNFKEQ. The CDR3 DNA reads as TGTGCCAGCAGCCAAGGACAGCAGCTCTATGGCTACACCTTC. This translates into CASSQGQQLYGYTF.

The J gene is TRBJ2-3, the V gene TRBV6-2 or TRBV6-3, with TRBD1 matching over 8 bases. Germline values: CDR1 MNHEY, CDR2 SVGEGT. This CDR3 has 17 amino acids. The junction had 11 bases not matched to a gene; V was cut back by 4 bases and J by 2 bases. The CDR3 coding sequence is TGTGCCAGCAGTTCCCTGACAGGGGCCCGAATCACAGATACGCAGTATTTT. This sequence encodes CASSSLTGARITDTQYF.

The chain links TRBV28 to TRBJ1-2; D may be TRBD1 (5 bases). Trimming cost V 2 bases and J 2 bases, with 12 bases left between them. Germline CDR1 MDHEN, CDR2 SYDVKM. The CDR3 covers 15 residues. The CDR3 DNA follows: TGTGCCAGCAGTTTAGGCCCAGGGAAGAACTATGGCTACACCTTC. Protein: CASSLGPGKNYGYTF.

This sequence joins TRBV12-3 or TRBV12-4 and TRBJ1-4; D not certain. Trimming shortened V by 7 bases and J by 0 bases, and 6 bases separated the two germline ends. The CDR3 length is 13 residues. The CDR3 reads CASTFATNEKLFF. The CDR3 DNA follows: TGTGCCAGCACCTTTGCAACTAATGAAAAACTGTTTTTT.

The chain links TRBV7-9 to TRBJ1-5; D remains ambiguous. Trimming stripped 3 bases from V and 0 bases from J, with 9 bases between. From germline, CDR1 is SEHNR and CDR2 FQNEAQ (reference sequence). The CDR3 totals 15 residues. The CDR3 region has the DNA TGTGCCAGCAGCTTTGAGGGATTTAGCAATCAGCCCCAGCATTTT. Its translation is CASSFEGFSNQPQHF.

This rearrangement joins TRBV29-1 to TRBJ1-2, with TRBD1 matching over 8 bases. CDR3 length equals 13 residues. J gave up 3 bases and V 7 bases, and 7 bases lay outside the gene matches. The V gene's germline CDR1 is SQVTM and CDR2 ANQGSEA. In DNA, the CDR3 is TGCAGCGCCCGACAGGGGTTGGACTATGGCTACACCTTC. This encodes CSARQGLDYGYTF.

The chain employs TRBV28 and TRBJ1-2, with 7 nucleotides matching TRBD1. CDR3 length equals 14 residues. J lost 2 bases, V lost 4 bases, and 4 bases had no gene match. Germline V gene lookup returns CDR1 MDHEN and CDR2 SYDVKM. CDR3 bases: TGTGCCAGCAGTTGGCCGGGACAGAACTATGGCTACACCTTC. Protein product: CASSWPGQNYGYTF.

This clone has a count of ten or more. The chain joins TRBV11-2 to TRBJ1-4; D uncertain. Germline V gene data show CDR1 as SGHAT and CDR2 as FQNNGV. The CDR3 runs to 14 residues. V lost 7 bases and J 7 bases, leaving 16 bases between the germline ends. The CDR3 reads CASNSWESGEKLFF. CDR3 sequence (DNA): TGTGCCAGCAATTCTTGGGAGTCGGGTGAAAAACTGTTTTTT.

The chain employs TRBV7-2 and TRBJ2-1, with 9 nucleotides matching TRBD2. CDR1 SGHTA and CDR2 FQGNSA come from the germline V gene. The CDR3 length is 15 residues. J was trimmed by 9 bases and V by 0 bases; bases with no gene match: 6. The CDR3 sequence: CASSLAVAGVLEQFF. The CDR3 bases are TGTGCCAGCAGCTTAGCGGTAGCGGGAGTACTTGAGCAGTTCTTC.

This clone has only a few counts. This chain links TRBV10-3 with TRBJ2-1; D ambiguous. Germline CDR1 is ENHRY and CDR2 is SYGVKD. Trimming took off 2 bases at V and 6 bases at J, with 11 bases between the two ends. This CDR3 is built from 14 residues. This CDR3 reads CAISEVGVRNEQFF. CDR3 nucleotides: TGTGCCATCAGTGAGGTCGGTGTACGCAATGAGCAGTTCTTC.

Here the CDR3 reads CASGGDTGQPQHF. The CDR3 DNA follows: TGCGCCAGCGGGGGGGATACGGGTCAGCCCCAGCATTTT. V is TRBV4-1 and J is TRBJ1-5; the D gene is possibly TRBD1 (5 bases). V lost 8 bases and J lost 6, with 14 bases in between. CDR3 length: 13 residues. CDR1 MGHRA and CDR2 YSYEKL come from the germline V gene.

V and J are TRBV3-1 (or the pseudogene TRBV3-2) and TRBJ2-7; D call uncertain. Germline V gene lookup returns CDR1 LGHDT and CDR2 YNNKEL (reference sequence). Deletions cut 4 bases from V and 7 bases from J, with 11 bases between. The CDR3 has 12 amino acids. The CDR3 loop reads CASSPPNREQYF. Written as DNA, the CDR3 is TGTGCCAGCAGCCCACCGAACCGGGAGCAGTACTTC.

This sequence joins TRBV27 and TRBJ1-1, with a tentative D call TRBD1 (6 bases). This CDR3 region has 13 residues. With 2 bases removed from V and 5 bases from J, the gap between germline ends came to 9 bases. Germline V gene lookup returns CDR1 MNHEY and CDR2 SMNVEV (reference sequence). This chain's CDR3 is CASSLKGGTEAFF. The CDR3 DNA is TGTGCCAGCAGTTTAAAAGGGGGAACTGAAGCTTTCTTT.

The chain recombines TRBV6-2 or TRBV6-3 with TRBJ2-3, with 8 bases matching TRBD2. The CDR3 is made up of 15 amino acids. V lost 0 bases and J lost 6; bases outside the gene matches: 5. CDR1 and CDR2 (germline): MNHEY, SVGEGT. As DNA, the CDR3 is TGTGCCAGCAGTTACTCAGCGGGAGTATCTGATACGCAGTATTTT. Translated: CASSYSAGVSDTQYF.

The CDR3, as DNA: TGCGCCAGCAGCCACGGCTGGAGAACTAGCAATCAGCCCCAGCATTTT. This sequence encodes CASSHGWRTSNQPQHF. This chain connects TRBV4-3 to TRBJ1-5; D gene ambiguous. Per the germline V gene, CDR1 is LGHNA and CDR2 is YSLEER. The CDR3 spans 16 residues. V was trimmed by 3 bases and J by 0 bases, leaving 12 bases between them.